Reported below is one T cell receptor (beta chain). The CDR3 spans 16 residues. V lost 5 bases to trimming and J lost 3 bases; unmatched junction nucleotides: 8. The V gene's germline CDR1 is SGHVS and CDR2 FQNEAQ. For TCRbeta, the library was prepared with unique molecular identifiers. Using its own MiXCR run on the PCR reads, TCRdb lists one record per CDR3 protein. The sample consists of some 340,000 distinct CDR3 sequences, 10% of them appearing once. The data originate from a study of T-cell reconstitution after alpha-beta-depleted transplantation in children. The sequence was collected from a human donor who donated a stem cell graft to a child with acute lymphoblastic leukemia. This chain links TRBV7-8 with TRBJ2-4, with 9 bases matching TRBD1. The material was PBMCs from the stem cell graft donor, obtained from the stem cell graft. The CDR3 spells CASSEGTGGLKNIQYF. In DNA, the CDR3 is TGTGCCAGCAGCGAAGGCACAGGGGGCCTCAAAAACATTCAGTACTTC.